This TCR beta chain stems from a study of shared clonotypes between healthy human individuals. As for the study in general: Each donor contributed plates that comprised three CD4 naive, three CD4 memory, two CD8 naive and one CD8 memory.

Comments on this clone: The antigen remains unidentified.

This CDR3 has 15 residues. V lost 0 bases, J lost 6 bases, and 12 bases lay in between. Per germline, CDR1 LGHNA and CDR2 YSLEER. Only CD45RO-negative cells positively selected for CCR7 counted as naive CD8 cells, so terminally differentiated effector memory CD45RA+ cells were excluded. Study-level results: Naive subsets tended to show greater estimated richness than memory subsets.

Data came from immunoSEQ multiplex PCR; TCRdb stores just in-frame clones and leaves some out. The data show millions of clones, around 96% seen once. The TCR sequence derives from a man aged 18 to 30 in good health. The sequenced sample consisted of naive CD8+ T cells sorted from blood. The chain carries TRBV4-3 and TRBJ2-1; D perhaps matches TRBD1 (6 bases). Here the CDR3 DNA reads TGCGCCAGCAGCCAAGATCAAGAGGGGGTCAATGAGCAGTTCTTC. It specifies CASSQDQEGVNEQFF.